A single T cell receptor beta chain is shown here with its context. The sample is drawn from a study of blood T cell repertoires in COVID-19. The overall study: Sites across the United States, Italy and Spain contributed samples from acute and convalescent COVID-19. PBMCs, B-cell-depleted T cells, or T cells were the source of the cDNA or gDNA that made up the material.

In the original processing: From reference gene primer amplification, estimates of nucleated cell counts were derived. Sequencing was performed with immunoSEQ multiplex PCR; in TCRdb, only in-frame clones are kept and a portion is missing. V and J calls and clone size are as listed in that table; D and trimming were resolved from the DNA. This sample has roughly 220,000 clones; 86% occur once, and the top ten carry around 2.2%. Germline lookup yields CDR1 SGHDT and CDR2 YYEEEE. The CDR3 length is 15 residues. V lost 5 bases, J lost 2 bases, and 14 bases lay in between. V usage is TRBV5-6 and J usage is TRBJ1-3, with D tentatively TRBD1 (6 bases). Sequenced input: peripheral blood. This receptor was taken from a man aged 30-40 years who had recovered from COVID-19. CDR3 loop: CASSTGQRTGNTIYF. CDR3 bases: TGTGCCAGCAGTACGGGACAACGGACTGGAAACACCATATATTTT.